The 30 T cell receptor beta chains below all came from one sample that was sequenced in a study of T cells in localized non-small cell lung cancer. Clones were read by immunoSEQ multiplex PCR, and TCRdb kept only the in-frame ones, dropping some. This table has 78,000 or so clones, approximately 84% appearing once. The specimen comprised peripheral blood, sampled before any cancer treatment. The receptors were gathered from a man aged 35 to 70 with stage I lung adenocarcinoma.

This rearrangement joins TRBV18 to TRBJ2-3; D gene unclear. Trimming removed 3 bases at V and 1 base at J, with 17 bases between. The length of the CDR3 is 17 residues. CDR1 KGHSH and CDR2 LQKENI come from the germline V gene. The CDR3 region is CASSPIRRQERTDTQYF. For the CDR3, the DNA is TGTGCCAGCTCACCCATCCGACGGCAGGAACGCACAGATACGCAGTATTTT.

This chain connects TRBV6-5 to TRBJ1-5, with D possibly matching TRBD1 (6 bases). V dropped 6 bases and J dropped 0 bases, with 12 bases sitting between them. This CDR3 is built from 15 residues. CDR1 and CDR2 (germline): MNHEY, SVGAGI. CDR3 nucleotide sequence: TGTGCCAGCAGAACAGGGTTCGATAGCAATCAGCCCCAGCATTTT. Amino acids: CASRTGFDSNQPQHF.

This chain links TRBV30 with TRBJ2-1; TRBD1 matches at 8 bases. The CDR3 consists of 18 residues. Unmatched junction bases numbered 15, after V lost 5 bases and J lost 0 bases. Germline lookup yields CDR1 GTSNPN and CDR2 SVGIG (reference sequence). CDR3 in DNA: TGTGCCTGGCGACAGGGGTCTTTTCTCATTGACTCCTACAATGAGCAGTTCTTC. It encodes CAWRQGSFLIDSYNEQFF.

This chain links TRBV19 with TRBJ2-1, with D possibly called TRBD1 or TRBD2 (5 bases each). Germline assignment: CDR1 LNHDA and CDR2 SQIVND (reference sequence). With 3 bases removed from V and 8 bases from J, the gap between germline ends came to 11 bases. This CDR3 has 13 amino acids. CDR3 bases: TGTGCCAGTAGTATGGGGACCTGGTATGAGCAGTTCTTC. It encodes CASSMGTWYEQFF.

The CDR3: CATHRGLNSPLHF. In DNA, the CDR3 is TGTGCCACCCACCGGGGGCTTAATTCACCCCTCCACTTT. This sequence joins TRBV6-5 and TRBJ1-6; tentative D call: TRBD1 (6 bases). The CDR3 totals 13 residues. CDR1 is MNHEY and CDR2 is SVGAGI in the germline V gene. Trimming shortened V by 10 bases and J by 6 bases, and 13 bases separated the two germline ends.

There are a few counts of this clone. This sample also contains other DNA sequences that code for the same CDR3. The chain is built from TRBV18 and TRBJ2-3; D call uncertain. The CDR3 has 12 amino acids. V dropped 3 bases and J dropped 2 bases, with 3 bases sitting between them. Germline-derived CDR1 and CDR2 are KGHSH and LQKENI. The CDR3 DNA reads TGTGCCAGCTCACCGAACACAGATACGCAGTATTTT. Translation gives CASSPNTDTQYF.

The V gene is TRBV5-1, the J gene TRBJ1-3; no clear D gene. This CDR3 comprises 16 residues. Trimming pared 4 bases from V and 0 bases from J, leaving 14 bases between. Germline CDR1 is SGHRS and CDR2 is YFSETQ. CDR3 sequence reads: CASSATQVRSGNTIYF. The CDR3 region has the DNA TGCGCCAGCAGCGCCACTCAGGTCCGCTCTGGAAACACCATATATTTT.

This clone has more than one count but fewer than ten. The CDR3 bases are TGTGCCAGCTCGGGAAGACAGGGGGCATCCTACGAGCAGTACTTC. Translation: CASSGRQGASYEQYF. The chain combines TRBV18 with TRBJ2-7; the match to TRBD1 covers 10 bases. Trimming at V came to 6 bases and at J to 1 base, leaving 6 bases not matched to a gene. CDR1 and CDR2 (germline): KGHSH, LQKENI. CDR3 size: 15 residues.

The chain carries TRBV15 and TRBJ2-7; D is unclear. There are 12 residues in the CDR3. Germline values: CDR1 LNHNV, CDR2 YYDKDF (reference sequence). With 3 bases removed from V and 5 bases from J, the gap between germline ends came to 8 bases. The CDR3 DNA follows: TGTGCCACCAGCAGTGGGATGGACGAGCAGTACTTC. Protein: CATSSGMDEQYF.

The chain carries TRBV2 and TRBJ1-2; D unresolved. CDR1 and CDR2 from the germline V gene are SNHLY and FYNNEI. V was clipped by 3 bases and J by 8 bases, with 7 bases between them. CDR3 length: 11 amino acids. CDR3 nucleotides: TGTGCCAGCAGTGACCTCGGGGGCTACACCTTC. This gives the protein CASSDLGGYTF.

This chain joins TRBV2 and TRBJ1-5, with a tentative D call TRBD1 (5 bases). V was shortened by 4 bases and J by 0 bases, with 10 bases between the two germline ends. In germline, CDR1 is SNHLY, CDR2 FYNNEI. This CDR3 comprises 15 residues. Here the CDR3 DNA reads TGTGCCAGCAGTGTAGGGGCCTTTAGCAATCAGCCCCAGCATTTT. It codes for CASSVGAFSNQPQHF.

The CDR3 loop is CASSLPGLNTQYF. CDR3 nucleotides: TGTGCCAGCAGCCTGCCGGGTCTTAATACGCAGTATTTT. V usage is TRBV7-8 and J usage is TRBJ2-3, with unresolved D. CDR1 is SGHVS, CDR2 FQNEAQ, per germline. The CDR3 loop spans 13 amino acids. Trimming took 5 bases from V and 7 from J, leaving 13 bases between them.

This chain connects TRBV5-6 to TRBJ2-5; 7 nucleotides align to TRBD2. Germline V gene data show CDR1 as SGHDT and CDR2 as YYEEEE. CDR3 size: 14 residues. With 2 bases clipped from V and 4 bases from J, the junction kept 5 bases outside the gene matches. CDR3 region: CASSLSGTGETQYF. The CDR3 DNA reads as TGTGCCAGCAGCTTAAGCGGGACGGGAGAGACCCAGTACTTC.

The chain is built from TRBV5-1 and TRBJ2-5, with TRBD2 identical over 14 bases. Per germline, CDR1 SGHRS and CDR2 YFSETQ. The CDR3 is made up of 15 amino acids. V trimming: 4 bases; J trimming: 13 bases; junction bases outside the gene matches: 12. This CDR3 is CASSPSGTSGSAPYF. CDR3 nucleotide sequence: TGCGCCAGCAGCCCCTCCGGGACTAGCGGGAGTGCGCCGTACTTC.

The chain recombines TRBV27 with TRBJ2-7, with TRBD1 matching 9 bases. Unmatched junction bases numbered 13, after V lost 5 bases and J lost 5 bases. Germline loops: CDR1 MNHEY, CDR2 SMNVEV (reference sequence). This CDR3 spans 16 amino acids. The CDR3: CASSIRRQGVAHEQYF. In nucleotides, the CDR3 is TGTGCCAGCAGTATCCGAAGACAGGGGGTAGCCCACGAGCAGTACTTC.

CDR3 in amino acids: CASSISGFGEAFF. The CDR3 DNA reads as TGTGCCAGTAGTATATCGGGGTTCGGTGAAGCTTTCTTT. This chain connects TRBV19 to TRBJ1-1; D gene unclear. This CDR3 is built from 13 residues. Germline CDR1 and CDR2: LNHDA and SQIVND (reference sequence). Trimming stripped 2 bases from V and 7 bases from J, with 11 bases between.

The chain recombines TRBV10-1 with TRBJ2-1; TRBD2 aligns across 11 bases. Germline CDR1 and CDR2: WNHNN and SYGVQD (reference sequence). The J segment lost 10 bases and the V segment lost 2 bases, leaving 7 bases of the junction unmatched. This CDR3 contains 15 residues. The chain's CDR3 is CASSETSGRFGEQFF. The DNA for the CDR3 is TGCGCCAGCAGTGAGACTAGCGGGAGATTCGGGGAGCAGTTCTTC.

By sample share, this clone is medium-sized. The chain recombines TRBV2 with TRBJ1-5; TRBD1 matches 8 bases. V trimming: 6 bases; J trimming: 4 bases; junction bases outside the gene matches: 5. The germline V gene encodes CDR1 SNHLY and CDR2 FYNNEI. The CDR3 extends over 14 amino acids. This chain's CDR3 is CASRGTGANQPQHF. The CDR3 bases are TGTGCCAGCAGGGGGACAGGCGCTAATCAGCCCCAGCATTTT.

At least ten counts were recorded for this clone. The V call is TRBV18, the J call TRBJ2-1, with D hard to call. The CDR3 length is 12 residues. V was clipped by 1 base and J by 10 bases, with 8 bases between them. CDR1 and CDR2 (germline): KGHSH, LQKENI. The CDR3 loop reads CASSPQVREQFF. The CDR3, as DNA: TGTGCCAGCTCACCACAAGTCAGAGAGCAGTTCTTC.

This clone was detected only a few times. The chain uses TRBV15 and TRBJ2-5; 7 nucleotides match TRBD1. V gave up 2 bases and J gave up 4 bases; unmatched junction bases: 7. CDR1 and CDR2 (germline): LNHNV, YYDKDF (reference sequence). The CDR3 loop spans 15 amino acids. The CDR3 is CATSRPETGRETQYF. In DNA form, the CDR3 reads TGTGCCACCAGCAGACCTGAGACAGGGCGAGAGACCCAGTACTTC. The full variable domain, completed using reference TRBV15 and TRBJ2-5, is DAMVIQNPRYQVTQFGKPVTLSCSQTLNHNVMYWYQQKSSQAPKLLFHYYDKDFNNEADTPDNFQSRRPNTSFCFLDIRSPGLGDTAMYLCATSRPETGRETQYFGPGTRLLVL.

The genes are TRBV2 and TRBJ1-1, with D tentatively TRBD1 (5 bases). Looked up from germline, CDR1 is SNHLY and CDR2 is FYNNEI. Trimming stripped 5 bases from V and 4 bases from J, with 17 bases between. This CDR3 has 15 amino acids. The CDR3 sequence is CASSRTGLGGTEAFF. The CDR3 nucleotides are TGTGCCAGCAGTAGGACGGGGCTCGGGGGCACTGAAGCTTTCTTT.

The V call is TRBV5-4, the J call TRBJ2-1, with TRBD1 matching 8 bases. Germline V gene sequence: CDR1 SGHNT, CDR2 YYREEE (reference sequence). The CDR3 has 15 amino acids. The V gene end was trimmed by 5 bases and the J gene end by 6 bases; junction bases not matched to a gene: 10. Here the CDR3 reads CASRYRQGQINEQFF. The CDR3 DNA reads as TGTGCCAGCAGATACCGACAGGGGCAGATCAATGAGCAGTTCTTC.

The rearrangement links TRBV7-9 to TRBJ2-1; tentatively, D is TRBD2 (5 bases). The CDR3 has 13 residues. V lost 6 bases and J 4 bases, leaving 10 bases between the germline ends. CDR1 and CDR2 from the germline V gene are SEHNR and FQNEAQ (reference sequence). This CDR3 is CASRPTGYNEQFF. The CDR3 bases are TGTGCCAGCAGACCCACGGGATACAATGAGCAGTTCTTC.

V is TRBV5-6 and J is TRBJ2-5; D call uncertain. CDR1 is SGHDT, CDR2 YYEEEE, per germline. Trimming shortened V by 5 bases and J by 3 bases, and 14 bases separated the two germline ends. The CDR3 runs 14 residues. CDR3 DNA: TGTGCCAGCAGTTTAGGCACTCTAAAAGAGACCCAGTACTTC. Amino acids: CASSLGTLKETQYF.

The V and J genes are TRBV18 and TRBJ2-1, with D unresolved. Trimming removed 6 bases from V and 5 bases from J, with 20 bases in between. Germline values: CDR1 KGHSH, CDR2 LQKENI. The CDR3 consists of 16 residues. The CDR3 sequence is CASSSGRLGLDNEQFF. The CDR3 coding sequence is TGTGCCAGCTCCTCTGGCCGACTGGGTCTAGACAATGAGCAGTTCTTC.

The chain links TRBV18 to TRBJ1-3, with TRBD1 matching 7 bases. V lost 3 bases, J lost 4 bases, and 9 bases stayed unmatched. The germline V gene encodes CDR1 KGHSH and CDR2 LQKENI. This CDR3 is 16 amino acids long. Here the CDR3 DNA reads TGTGCCAGCTCACCTCTGGCAGGGGGTCCGGGAAACACCATATATTTT. Translating it yields CASSPLAGGPGNTIYF.

The V and J genes are TRBV7-9 and TRBJ2-7; 7 bases agree with TRBD2. Unmatched junction bases numbered 10, after V lost 1 base and J lost 7 bases. The CDR3 length is 15 residues. Germline V lookup: CDR1 SEHNR, CDR2 FQNEAQ (reference sequence). The CDR3 nucleotides read TGTGCCAGCAGCTTAGGCACGGGGAGGGTTCGGGAGCAGTACTTC. The encoded protein is CASSLGTGRVREQYF.

The chain has TRBV30 and TRBJ2-3; weak D call: TRBD2 (6 bases). V lost 3 bases to trimming and J lost 5 bases, with 15 bases between them. The CDR3 has 14 residues. Germline CDR1 and CDR2: GTSNPN and SVGIG (reference sequence). In DNA, the CDR3 is TGTGCCTGGAGGGTCCGGGAGCGAGGAGATACGCAGTATTTT. Its protein is CAWRVRERGDTQYF.

V and J are TRBV5-1 and TRBJ2-3; no firm D call. V shed 3 bases and J shed 4 bases, with 3 bases lying between them. The germline gives CDR1 SGHRS, CDR2 YFSETQ. The CDR3 spans 11 residues. The CDR3 DNA follows: TGCGCCAGCAGCTCGTCAGATACGCAGTATTTT. Its translation is CASSSSDTQYF. The full variable domain, its missing parts supplied by reference TRBV5-1 and TRBJ2-3, is KAGVTQTPRYLIKTRGQQVTLSCSPISGHRSVSWYQQTPGQGLQFLFEYFSETQRNKGNFPGRFSGRQFSNSRSEMNVSTLELGDSALYLCASSSSDTQYFGPGTRLTVL.

In DNA, the CDR3 is TGTGCCAGCAGCCCTCCCCTAGGAACAGATACGCAGTATTTT. Encoded protein: CASSPPLGTDTQYF. The chain links TRBV7-3 to TRBJ2-3; D is uncertain. The CDR3 totals 14 residues. Trimming took off 5 bases at V and 3 bases at J, with 12 bases between the two ends. Germline assignment: CDR1 SGHTA and CDR2 FQGTGA.